Presented here are 12 T cell receptor beta chains from one specimen sequenced in a study of beta chain features in type 1 diabetes. Every isolated RNA sample was fully reverse transcribed, so sequencing captured expressed TCRB transcripts. Some clones are missing from TCRdb's copy, which holds only in-frame ones; the method was immunoSEQ multiplex PCR. The sample includes 160,000 or so clones, over 7.5% of them seen just once. Sequenced material: central memory CD4+ T cells from blood. The source is a young woman in good health.

The gene calls are TRBV5-1 and TRBJ1-1; TRBD1 agrees at 9 bases. Germline values: CDR1 SGHRS, CDR2 YFSETQ. The CDR3 totals 16 residues. The V gene end was trimmed by 0 bases and the J gene end by 4 bases; junction bases not matched to a gene: 7. CDR3 region: CASSLEQGALGTEAFF. In nucleotides, the CDR3 is TGCGCCAGCAGCTTGGAACAGGGGGCGCTCGGCACTGAAGCTTTCTTT.

The J gene is TRBJ2-7, the V gene TRBV6-1; 7 bases agree with TRBD1. The CDR3 consists of 14 residues. Germline CDR1 reads MNHNS; CDR2 reads SASEGT. With V trimmed by 7 bases and J by 6 bases, 12 bases remained unmatched. CDR3 loop: CASNRNRGPLEQYF. For the CDR3, the DNA is TGTGCCAGCAATAGGAACAGGGGTCCGCTCGAGCAGTACTTC.

This clone was recorded a few times. This chain joins TRBV29-1 and TRBJ2-5, with 8 positions matching TRBD1. With 7 bases clipped from V and 4 bases from J, the junction kept 5 bases outside the gene matches. The CDR3 has 12 amino acids. Germline lookup yields CDR1 SQVTM and CDR2 ANQGSEA. CDR3 in amino acids: CSADRGVETQYF. CDR3 nucleotide sequence: TGCAGCGCTGACAGGGGAGTAGAGACCCAGTACTTC.

The chain uses TRBV13 and TRBJ2-7; weak D call: TRBD2 (6 bases). This CDR3 comprises 15 residues. With 3 bases removed from V and 4 bases from J, the gap between germline ends came to 16 bases. Germline loops: CDR1 PRHDT, CDR2 FYEKMQ (reference sequence). For the CDR3, the DNA is TGTGCCAGCAGCTTTCAGGGACTTGAAGGGTACGAGCAGTACTTC. Translating it yields CASSFQGLEGYEQYF.

This chain links TRBV2 with TRBJ2-5, with 9 positions matching TRBD2. Unmatched junction bases numbered 10, after V lost 8 bases and J lost 3 bases. Germline lookup yields CDR1 SNHLY and CDR2 FYNNEI. The CDR3 spans 15 residues. DNA for the CDR3: TGTGCCAGCCTGCGGGCGGCGGGGGGGAAAGAGACCCAGTACTTC. Its protein is CASLRAAGGKETQYF.

This clone showed up just a few times. The CDR3 loop is CASSRDDRPQHF. The CDR3 nucleotides read TGTGCCAGCAGCCGGGATGATCGGCCCCAGCATTTT. The chain joins TRBV7-9 to TRBJ1-5, with D unclear. The CDR3 has 12 amino acids. Deletions cut 5 bases from V and 9 bases from J, with 11 bases between. The germline V gene encodes CDR1 SEHNR and CDR2 FQNEAQ (reference sequence).

The chain links TRBV6-1 to TRBJ2-3; 11 bases align to TRBD2. Germline lookup yields CDR1 MNHNS and CDR2 SASEGT. The CDR3 runs 13 residues. V trimming: 9 bases; J trimming: 2 bases; junction bases outside the gene matches: 1. CDR3 amino acids: CASSGRATDTQYF. The CDR3 bases are TGTGCCAGTAGCGGGAGGGCCACAGATACGCAGTATTTT.

The V and J genes are TRBV7-8 and TRBJ2-2; perhaps TRBD1 as D (5 bases). CDR1 SGHVS and CDR2 FQNEAQ come from the germline V gene. The CDR3 consists of 16 residues. Between the trimmed V and J ends, which lost 0 bases and 2 bases, there was a span of 10 bases. DNA for the CDR3: TGTGCCAGCAGCTTAGCGCTAAGGGGCAACACCGGGGAGCTGTTTTTT. It translates to CASSLALRGNTGELFF.

The gene calls are TRBV2 and TRBJ2-7, with a tentative D call TRBD2 (5 bases). This CDR3 region has 15 residues. Trimming removed 6 bases at V and 0 bases at J, with 15 bases between. From germline, CDR1 is SNHLY and CDR2 FYNNEI. The CDR3, as DNA: TGTGCCAGCAGGGAGGACTGGGGAAGCTCCTACGAGCAGTACTTC. Amino acids: CASREDWGSSYEQYF.

The J gene is TRBJ2-7, the V gene TRBV2, with 9 bases identical to TRBD2. Germline V lookup: CDR1 SNHLY, CDR2 FYNNEI. The CDR3 totals 15 residues. Trimming at V came to 6 bases and at J to 7 bases, leaving 13 bases not matched to a gene. The DNA for the CDR3 is TGTGCCAGCAGCTCCAGCGGGGGGACCGGGAGGGAGCAGTACTTC. Translating gives CASSSSGGTGREQYF.

This clone was counted a few times. V and J are TRBV27 and TRBJ2-2, with D perhaps matching TRBD1 (6 bases). Germline assignment: CDR1 MNHEY and CDR2 SMNVEV (reference sequence). CDR3 size: 15 residues. V was cut by 5 bases and J by 0 bases, with 10 bases left in between. The CDR3, as DNA: TGTGCCAGCAGTCGGGACACCCCGAACACCGGGGAGCTGTTTTTT. Translation: CASSRDTPNTGELFF.

The genes are TRBV14 and TRBJ1-1; 8 bases map to TRBD1. The V segment lost 4 bases and the J segment 4 bases; nucleotides outside the gene matches: 11. Per germline, CDR1 SGHDN and CDR2 FVKESK. The CDR3 is 16 residues long. Here the CDR3 reads CASSLVRGRTGTEAFF. For the CDR3, the DNA is TGTGCCAGCAGCCTGGTCAGGGGGCGCACGGGCACTGAAGCTTTCTTT.